The 4 T cell receptor beta chains below were found in one sample sequenced in a study of OX40 agonist ivuxolimab in advanced cancers. The method was immunoSEQ multiplex PCR; TCRdb's version includes in-frame clones alone and lacks a portion of them. The data contain about 75,000 clones, under 95% of them singletons. The starting material was CD4+ or CD8+ T cells sorted from blood, obtained in a trial of the OX40 agonist ivuxolimab. The receptors originated from an adult with an advanced solid tumor such as melanoma, head and neck, liver or kidney cancer.

The V and J genes are TRBV18 and TRBJ2-7, with a tentative D call TRBD1 (5 bases). The V gene's germline CDR1 is KGHSH and CDR2 LQKENI. The CDR3 is 15 amino acids. Trimming pared 3 bases from V and 0 bases from J, leaving 12 bases between. CDR3 bases: TGTGCCAGCTCACCCTCAGGGATGGGCTCCTACGAGCAGTACTTC. This encodes CASSPSGMGSYEQYF.

This clone was observed once. The gene calls are TRBV5-4 and TRBJ1-2; no reliable D call. This CDR3 is 12 amino acids long. Per the germline V gene, CDR1 is SGHNT and CDR2 is YYREEE (reference sequence). The ends were cut back, 0 bases at V and 4 bases at J, with 4 bases in the middle. CDR3 protein: CASSLESYGYTF. For the CDR3, the DNA is TGTGCCAGCAGCTTGGAATCCTATGGCTACACCTTC.

The chain links TRBV25-1 to TRBJ2-1; D may be TRBD2 (5 bases). V was clipped by 8 bases and J by 8 bases, with 10 bases between them. Germline CDR1 reads MGHDK; CDR2 reads SYGVNS. The CDR3 totals 11 residues. The CDR3 DNA reads as TGTGCCAGCTCCGCGGGCTATGAGCAGTTCTTC. This sequence encodes CASSAGYEQFF.

The table lists this clone with a count of one. The chain carries TRBV5-1 and TRBJ2-7, with 10 bases aligning to TRBD2. Germline loops: CDR1 SGHRS, CDR2 YFSETQ. This CDR3 spans 14 amino acids. Trimming cost V 2 bases and J 4 bases; bases outside gene matches: 3. This chain's CDR3 is CASSLASGGYEQYF. The CDR3 nucleotides read TGCGCCAGCAGCTTAGCTAGCGGGGGTTACGAGCAGTACTTC.